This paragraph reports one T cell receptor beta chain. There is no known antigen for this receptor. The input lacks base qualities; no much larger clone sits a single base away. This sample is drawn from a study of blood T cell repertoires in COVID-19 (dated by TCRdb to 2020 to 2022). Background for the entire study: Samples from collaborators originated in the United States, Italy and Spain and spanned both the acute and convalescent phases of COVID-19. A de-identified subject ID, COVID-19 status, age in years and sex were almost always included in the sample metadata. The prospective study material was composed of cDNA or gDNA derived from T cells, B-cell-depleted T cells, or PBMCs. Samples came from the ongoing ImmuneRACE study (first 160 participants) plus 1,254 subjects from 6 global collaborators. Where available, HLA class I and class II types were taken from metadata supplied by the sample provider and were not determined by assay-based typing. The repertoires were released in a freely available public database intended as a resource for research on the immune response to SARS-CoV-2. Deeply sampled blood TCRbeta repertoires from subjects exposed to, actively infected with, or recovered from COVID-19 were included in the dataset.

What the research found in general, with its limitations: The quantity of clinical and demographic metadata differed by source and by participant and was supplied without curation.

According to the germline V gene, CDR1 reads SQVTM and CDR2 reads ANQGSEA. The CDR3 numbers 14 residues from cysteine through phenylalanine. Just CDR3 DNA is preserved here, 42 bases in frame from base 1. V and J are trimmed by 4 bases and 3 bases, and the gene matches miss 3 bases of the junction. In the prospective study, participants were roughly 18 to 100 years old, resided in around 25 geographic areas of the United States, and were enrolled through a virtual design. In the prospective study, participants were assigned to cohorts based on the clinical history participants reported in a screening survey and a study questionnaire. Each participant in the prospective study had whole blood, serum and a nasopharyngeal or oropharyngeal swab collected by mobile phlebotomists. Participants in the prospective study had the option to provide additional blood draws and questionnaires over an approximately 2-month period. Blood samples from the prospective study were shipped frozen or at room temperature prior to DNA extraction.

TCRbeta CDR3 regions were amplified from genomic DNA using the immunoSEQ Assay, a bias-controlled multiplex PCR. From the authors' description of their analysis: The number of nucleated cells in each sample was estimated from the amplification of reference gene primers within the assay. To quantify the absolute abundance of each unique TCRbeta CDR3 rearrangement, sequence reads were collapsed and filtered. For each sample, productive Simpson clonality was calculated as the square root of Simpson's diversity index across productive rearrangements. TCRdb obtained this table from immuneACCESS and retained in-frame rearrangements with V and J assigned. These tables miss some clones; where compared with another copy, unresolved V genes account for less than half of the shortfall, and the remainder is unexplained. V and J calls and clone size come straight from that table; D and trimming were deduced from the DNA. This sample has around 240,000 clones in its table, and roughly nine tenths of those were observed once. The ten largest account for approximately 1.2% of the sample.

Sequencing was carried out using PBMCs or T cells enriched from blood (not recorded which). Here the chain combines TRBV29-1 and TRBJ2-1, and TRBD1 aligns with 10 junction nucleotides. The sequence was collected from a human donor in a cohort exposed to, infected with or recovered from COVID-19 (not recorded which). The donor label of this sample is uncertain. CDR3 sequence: CSVAGTGVYNEQFF. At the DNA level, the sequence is TGCAGCGTTGCAGGGACAGGGGTCTACAATGAGCAGTTCTTC.